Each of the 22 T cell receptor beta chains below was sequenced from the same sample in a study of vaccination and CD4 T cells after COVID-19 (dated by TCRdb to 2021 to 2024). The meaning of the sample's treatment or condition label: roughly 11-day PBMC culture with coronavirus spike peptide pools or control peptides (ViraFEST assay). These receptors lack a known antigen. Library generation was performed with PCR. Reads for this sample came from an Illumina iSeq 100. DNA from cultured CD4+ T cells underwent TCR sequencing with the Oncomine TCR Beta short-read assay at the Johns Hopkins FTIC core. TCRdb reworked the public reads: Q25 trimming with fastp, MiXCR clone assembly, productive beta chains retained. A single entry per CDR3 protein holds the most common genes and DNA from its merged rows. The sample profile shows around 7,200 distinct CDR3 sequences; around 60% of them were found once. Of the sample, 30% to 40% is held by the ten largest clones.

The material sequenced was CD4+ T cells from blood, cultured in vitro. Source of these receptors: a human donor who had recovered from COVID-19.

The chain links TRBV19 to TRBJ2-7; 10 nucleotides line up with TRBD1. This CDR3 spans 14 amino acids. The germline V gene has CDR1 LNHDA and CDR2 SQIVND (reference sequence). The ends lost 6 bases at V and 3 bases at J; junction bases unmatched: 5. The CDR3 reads CASSVWDRGYEQYF. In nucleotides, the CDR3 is TGTGCCAGTAGCGTATGGGACAGGGGCTACGAGCAGTACTTC.

The CDR3 nucleotides read TGTGCCAGCAGTTATCCCGGGCAGAGCAATCAGCCCCAGCATTTT. Translated, it gives CASSYPGQSNQPQHF. The chain is built from TRBV6-2 or TRBV6-3 and TRBJ1-5; D is uncertain. Germline CDR1 MNHEY, CDR2 SVGEGT. Trimming took off 3 bases at V and 1 base at J, with 10 bases between the two ends. There are 15 residues in the CDR3.

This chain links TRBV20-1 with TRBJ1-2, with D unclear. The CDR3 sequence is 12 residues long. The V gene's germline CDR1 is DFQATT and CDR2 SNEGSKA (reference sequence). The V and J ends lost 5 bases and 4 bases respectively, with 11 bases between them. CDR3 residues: CSASRTLYGYTF. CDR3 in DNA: TGCAGTGCTTCCCGGACCCTCTATGGCTACACCTTC.

The CDR3 nucleotides are TGTGCCAGCAGCTTAGCGCGGGGGATACAGGGCGAGGACACTGAAGCTTTCTTT. Protein sequence: CASSLARGIQGEDTEAFF. The chain recombines TRBV7-9 with TRBJ1-1, with a possible D match to TRBD1 (6 bases). V was clipped by 0 bases and J by 3 bases, with 20 bases between them. Germline values: CDR1 SEHNR, CDR2 FQNEAQ (reference sequence). The CDR3 has 18 amino acids.

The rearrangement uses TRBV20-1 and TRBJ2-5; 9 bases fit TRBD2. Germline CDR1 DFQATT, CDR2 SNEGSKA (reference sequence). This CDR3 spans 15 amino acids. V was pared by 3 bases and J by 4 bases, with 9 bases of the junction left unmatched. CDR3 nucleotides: TGCAGTGCTAGGGGATTAGCGGGAGTGGGAGAGACCCAGTACTTC. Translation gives CSARGLAGVGETQYF.

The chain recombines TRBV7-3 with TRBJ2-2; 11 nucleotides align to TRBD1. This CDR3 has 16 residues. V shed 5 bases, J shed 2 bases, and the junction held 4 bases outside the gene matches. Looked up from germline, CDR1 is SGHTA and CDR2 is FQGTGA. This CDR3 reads CASSRGQGANTGELFF. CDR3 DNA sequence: TGTGCCAGCAGCCGCGGACAGGGGGCAAACACCGGGGAGCTGTTTTTT.

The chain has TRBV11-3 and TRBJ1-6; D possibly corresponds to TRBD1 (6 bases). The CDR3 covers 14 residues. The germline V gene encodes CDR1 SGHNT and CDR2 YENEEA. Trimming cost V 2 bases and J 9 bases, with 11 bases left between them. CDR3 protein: CASSLTGFGSPLHF. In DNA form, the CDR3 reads TGTGCCAGCAGCTTAACAGGGTTTGGTTCACCCCTCCACTTT.

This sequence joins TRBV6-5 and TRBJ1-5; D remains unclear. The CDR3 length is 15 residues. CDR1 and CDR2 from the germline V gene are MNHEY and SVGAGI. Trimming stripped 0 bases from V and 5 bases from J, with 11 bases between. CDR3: CASSYSNGLDQPQHF. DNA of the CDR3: TGTGCCAGCAGTTACTCGAACGGGTTGGATCAGCCCCAGCATTTT.

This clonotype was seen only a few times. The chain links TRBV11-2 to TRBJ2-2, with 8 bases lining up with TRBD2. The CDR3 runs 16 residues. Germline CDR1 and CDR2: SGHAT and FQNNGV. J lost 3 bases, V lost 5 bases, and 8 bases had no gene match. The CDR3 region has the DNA TGTGCCAGCAGCCCCCCCGGGAGGGCCGACACCGGGGAGCTGTTTTTT. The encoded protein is CASSPPGRADTGELFF.

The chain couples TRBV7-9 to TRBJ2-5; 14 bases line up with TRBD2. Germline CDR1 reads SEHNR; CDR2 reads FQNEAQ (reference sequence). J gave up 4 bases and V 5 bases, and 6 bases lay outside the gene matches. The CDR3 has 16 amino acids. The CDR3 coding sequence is TGTGCCAGCAGCGCAGGGACTAGCGGGAGAGGAGAGACCCAGTACTTC. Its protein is CASSAGTSGRGETQYF. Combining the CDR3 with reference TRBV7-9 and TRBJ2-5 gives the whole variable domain DTGVSQNPRHKITKRGQNVTFRCDPISEHNRLYWYRQTLGQGPEFLTYFQNEAQLEKSRLLSDRFSAERPKGSFSTLEIQRTEQGDSAMYLCASSAGTSGRGETQYFGPGTRLLVL.

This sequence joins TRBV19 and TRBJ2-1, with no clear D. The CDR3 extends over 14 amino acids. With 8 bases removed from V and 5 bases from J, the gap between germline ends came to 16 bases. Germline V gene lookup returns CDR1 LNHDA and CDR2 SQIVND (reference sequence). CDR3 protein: CASGTGPRNNEQFF. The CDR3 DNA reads TGTGCCAGTGGAACGGGTCCCAGGAACAATGAGCAGTTCTTC. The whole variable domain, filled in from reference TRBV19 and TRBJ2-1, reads DGGITQSPKYLFRKEGQNVTLSCEQNLNHDAMYWYRQDPGQGLRLIYYSQIVNDFQKGDIAEGYSVSREKKESFPLTVTSAQKNPTAFYLCASGTGPRNNEQFFGPGTRLTVL.

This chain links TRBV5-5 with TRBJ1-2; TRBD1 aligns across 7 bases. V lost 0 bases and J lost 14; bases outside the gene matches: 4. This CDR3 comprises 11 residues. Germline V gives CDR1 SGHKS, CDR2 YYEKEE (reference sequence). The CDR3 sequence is CASSLEQGGTF. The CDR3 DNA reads TGTGCCAGCAGCTTGGAGCAGGGGGGGACCTTC.

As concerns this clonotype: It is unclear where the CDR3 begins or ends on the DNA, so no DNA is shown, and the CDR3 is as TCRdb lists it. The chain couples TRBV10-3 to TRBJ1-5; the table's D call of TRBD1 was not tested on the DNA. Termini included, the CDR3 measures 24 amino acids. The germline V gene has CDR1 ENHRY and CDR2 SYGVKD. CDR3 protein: CAISIGESGANVLTFGAGNQPQHF.

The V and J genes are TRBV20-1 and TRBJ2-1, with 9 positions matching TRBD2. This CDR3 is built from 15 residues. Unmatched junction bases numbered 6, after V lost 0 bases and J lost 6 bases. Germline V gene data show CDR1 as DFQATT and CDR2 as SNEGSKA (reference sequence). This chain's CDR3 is CSARDQGGGANEQFF. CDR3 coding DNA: TGCAGTGCTAGAGATCAGGGCGGGGGGGCCAATGAGCAGTTCTTC.

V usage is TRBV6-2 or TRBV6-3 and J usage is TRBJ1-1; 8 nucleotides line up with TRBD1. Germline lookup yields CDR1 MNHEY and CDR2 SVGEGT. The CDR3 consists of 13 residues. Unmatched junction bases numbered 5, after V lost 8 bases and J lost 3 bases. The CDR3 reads CASSEDRDTEAFF. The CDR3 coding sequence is TGTGCCAGCTCAGAGGACAGGGACACTGAAGCTTTCTTT.

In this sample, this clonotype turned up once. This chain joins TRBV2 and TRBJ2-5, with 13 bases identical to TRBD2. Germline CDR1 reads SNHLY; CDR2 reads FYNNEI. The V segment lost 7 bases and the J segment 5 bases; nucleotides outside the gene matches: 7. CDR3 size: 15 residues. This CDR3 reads CASTILAGGQETQYF. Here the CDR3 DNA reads TGTGCCAGCACCATACTAGCGGGGGGGCAGGAGACCCAGTACTTC.

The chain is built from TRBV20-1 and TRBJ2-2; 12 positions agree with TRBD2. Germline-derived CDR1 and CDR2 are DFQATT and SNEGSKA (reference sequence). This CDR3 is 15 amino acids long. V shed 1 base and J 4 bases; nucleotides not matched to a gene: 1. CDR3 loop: CSARVGLAGTGELFF. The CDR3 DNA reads TGCAGTGCTAGAGTGGGACTAGCGGGCACCGGGGAGCTGTTTTTT.

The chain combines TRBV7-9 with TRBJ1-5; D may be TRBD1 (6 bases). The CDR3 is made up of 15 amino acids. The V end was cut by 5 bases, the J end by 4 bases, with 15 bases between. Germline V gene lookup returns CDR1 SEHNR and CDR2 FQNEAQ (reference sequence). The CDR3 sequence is CASSATGLGNQPQHF. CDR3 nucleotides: TGTGCCAGCAGCGCCACAGGGTTGGGGAATCAGCCCCAGCATTTT.

The CDR3 loop reads CASSEVRAARRLFF. CDR3 nucleotides: TGTGCCAGCAGTGAAGTTCGGGCAGCCCGTCGGCTGTTTTTT. The chain uses TRBV6-1 and TRBJ2-2; D remains ambiguous. Germline V lookup: CDR1 MNHNS, CDR2 SASEGT. This CDR3 spans 14 amino acids. Deletions cut 1 base from V and 13 bases from J, with 16 bases between.

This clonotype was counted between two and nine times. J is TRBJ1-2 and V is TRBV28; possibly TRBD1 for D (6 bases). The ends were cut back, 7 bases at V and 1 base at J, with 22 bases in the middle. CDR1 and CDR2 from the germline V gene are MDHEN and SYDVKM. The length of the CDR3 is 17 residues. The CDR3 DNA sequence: TGTGCCAGCAAGCAAAGACAGGTCTTAGCCCTTAACTATGGCTACACCTTC. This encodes CASKQRQVLALNYGYTF.

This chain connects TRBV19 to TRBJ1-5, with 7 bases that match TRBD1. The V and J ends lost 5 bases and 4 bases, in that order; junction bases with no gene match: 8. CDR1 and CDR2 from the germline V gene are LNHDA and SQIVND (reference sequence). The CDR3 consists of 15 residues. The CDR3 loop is CASSRQGVENQPQHF. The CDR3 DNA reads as TGTGCCAGTAGTCGACAGGGAGTAGAAAATCAGCCCCAGCATTTT.

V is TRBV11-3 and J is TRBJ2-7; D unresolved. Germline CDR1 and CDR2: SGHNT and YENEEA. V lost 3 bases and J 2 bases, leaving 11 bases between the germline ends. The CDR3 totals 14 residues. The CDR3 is CASSFVTLTYEQYF. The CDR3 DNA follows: TGTGCCAGCAGCTTCGTAACCCTAACCTACGAGCAGTACTTC.